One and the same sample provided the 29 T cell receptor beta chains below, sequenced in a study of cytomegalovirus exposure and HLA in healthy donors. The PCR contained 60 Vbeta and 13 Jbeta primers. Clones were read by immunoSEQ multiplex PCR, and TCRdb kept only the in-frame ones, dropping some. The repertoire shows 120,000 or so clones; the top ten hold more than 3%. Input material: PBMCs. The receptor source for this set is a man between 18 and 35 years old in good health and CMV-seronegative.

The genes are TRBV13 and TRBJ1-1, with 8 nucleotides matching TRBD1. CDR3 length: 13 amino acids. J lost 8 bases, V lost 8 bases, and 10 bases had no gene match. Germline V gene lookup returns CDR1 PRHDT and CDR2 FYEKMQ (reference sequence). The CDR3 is CASGPPGGAEAFF. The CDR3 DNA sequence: TGTGCCAGCGGCCCCCCAGGGGGCGCGGAAGCTTTCTTT.

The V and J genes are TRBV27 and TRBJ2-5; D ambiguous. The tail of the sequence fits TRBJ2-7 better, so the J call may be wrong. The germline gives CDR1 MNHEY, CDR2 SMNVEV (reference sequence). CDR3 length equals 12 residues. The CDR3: CASSAQENEQYF. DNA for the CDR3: TGTGCCAGCAGTGCTCAGGAAAACGAGCAGTACTTC.

CDR3 sequence reads: CATSRGRTGVSHQPQHF. As DNA, the CDR3 is TGTGCCACCAGCAGAGGAAGGACAGGGGTCTCCCATCAGCCCCAGCATTTT. This rearrangement joins TRBV15 to TRBJ1-5, with 9 bases fitting TRBD1. The germline CDR1 and CDR2 sequences are LNHNV and YYDKDF (reference sequence). This CDR3 is 17 amino acids long. The trim removed 1 base at V and 5 bases at J, leaving 9 bases unmatched.

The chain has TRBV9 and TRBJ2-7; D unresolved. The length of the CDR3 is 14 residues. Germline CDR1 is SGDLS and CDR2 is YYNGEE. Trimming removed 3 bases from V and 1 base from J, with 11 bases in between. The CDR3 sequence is CASSATYGSYEQYF. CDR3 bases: TGTGCCAGCAGCGCGACTTATGGGTCCTACGAGCAGTACTTC.

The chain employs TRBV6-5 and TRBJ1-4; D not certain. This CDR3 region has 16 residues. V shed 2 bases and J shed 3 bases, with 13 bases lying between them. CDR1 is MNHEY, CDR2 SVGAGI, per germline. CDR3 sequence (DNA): TGTGCCAGCAGTTACGTTAACAGTGGGCCTAATGAAAAACTGTTTTTT. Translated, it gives CASSYVNSGPNEKLFF.

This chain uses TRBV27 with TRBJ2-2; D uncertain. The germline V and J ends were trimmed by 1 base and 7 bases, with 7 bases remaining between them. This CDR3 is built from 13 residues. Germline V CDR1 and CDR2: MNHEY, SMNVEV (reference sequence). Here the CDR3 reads CASSLYPGGELFF. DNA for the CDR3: TGTGCCAGCAGTTTATACCCGGGCGGGGAGCTGTTTTTT.

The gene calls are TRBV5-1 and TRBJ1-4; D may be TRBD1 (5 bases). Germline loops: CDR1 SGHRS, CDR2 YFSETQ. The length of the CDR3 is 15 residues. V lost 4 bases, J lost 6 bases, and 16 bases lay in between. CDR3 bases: TGCGCCAGCAGCCTATCCGGGACTCGGGATGAAAAACTGTTTTTT. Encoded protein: CASSLSGTRDEKLFF.

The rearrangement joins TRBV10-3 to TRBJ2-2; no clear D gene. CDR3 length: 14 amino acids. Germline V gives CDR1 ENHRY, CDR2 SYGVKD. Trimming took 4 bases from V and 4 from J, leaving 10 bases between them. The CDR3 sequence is CAISGGPPTGELFF. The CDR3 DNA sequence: TGTGCCATCAGTGGTGGGCCTCCCACCGGGGAGCTGTTTTTT.

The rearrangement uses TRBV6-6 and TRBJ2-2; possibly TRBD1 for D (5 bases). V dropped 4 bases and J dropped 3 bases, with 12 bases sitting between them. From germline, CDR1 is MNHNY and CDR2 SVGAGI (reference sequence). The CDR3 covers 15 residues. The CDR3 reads CASSSRTRDTGELFF. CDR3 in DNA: TGTGCCAGCAGTTCCCGGACAAGGGACACCGGGGAGCTGTTTTTT.

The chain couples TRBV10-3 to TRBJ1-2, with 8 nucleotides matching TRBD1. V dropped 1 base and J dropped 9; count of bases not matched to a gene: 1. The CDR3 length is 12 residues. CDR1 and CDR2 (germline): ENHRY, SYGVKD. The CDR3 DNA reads TGTGCCATCAGTGAGTGGGACAGGAGCTACACCTTC. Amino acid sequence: CAISEWDRSYTF.

The CDR3, as DNA: TGTGCCAGCCACCGGGACACTAATTCACCCCTCCACTTT. Residues: CASHRDTNSPLHF. The chain uses TRBV6-1 and TRBJ1-6, with a possible D match to TRBD1 (6 bases). V was clipped by 8 bases and J by 6 bases, with 11 bases between them. The CDR3 runs 13 residues. Germline V CDR1 and CDR2: MNHNS, SASEGT.

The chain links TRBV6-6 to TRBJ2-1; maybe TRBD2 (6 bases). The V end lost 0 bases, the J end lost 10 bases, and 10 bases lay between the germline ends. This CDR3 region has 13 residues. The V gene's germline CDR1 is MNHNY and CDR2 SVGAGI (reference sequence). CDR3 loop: CASSYSRDSEQFF. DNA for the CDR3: TGTGCCAGCAGTTACTCGAGGGACTCCGAGCAGTTCTTC.

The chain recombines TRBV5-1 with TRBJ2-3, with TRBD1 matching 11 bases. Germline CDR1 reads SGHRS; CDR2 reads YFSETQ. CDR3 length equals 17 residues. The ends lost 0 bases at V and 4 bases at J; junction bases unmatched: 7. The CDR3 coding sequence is TGCGCCAGCAGCTTGGGAGCCGGGACAGGGGGTTCAGATACGCAGTATTTT. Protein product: CASSLGAGTGGSDTQYF.

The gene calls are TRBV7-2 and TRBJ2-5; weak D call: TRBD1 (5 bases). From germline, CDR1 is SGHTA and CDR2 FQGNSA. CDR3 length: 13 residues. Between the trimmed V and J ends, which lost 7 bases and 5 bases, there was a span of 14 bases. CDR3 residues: CASTPSGLETQYF. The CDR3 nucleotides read TGTGCCAGCACCCCGTCAGGGTTGGAGACCCAGTACTTC. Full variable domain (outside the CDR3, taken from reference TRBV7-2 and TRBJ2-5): GAGVSQSPSNKVTEKGKDVELRCDPISGHTALYWYRQSLGQGLEFLIYFQGNSAPDKSGLPSDRFSAERTGGSVSTLTIQRTQQEDSAVYLCASTPSGLETQYFGPGTRLLVL.

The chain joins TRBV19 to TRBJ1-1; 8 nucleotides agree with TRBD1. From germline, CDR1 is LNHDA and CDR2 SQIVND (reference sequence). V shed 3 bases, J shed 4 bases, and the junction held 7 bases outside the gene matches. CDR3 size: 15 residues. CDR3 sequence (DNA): TGTGCCAGTAGTATTACTCAGGGGGCCCCCACTGAAGCTTTCTTT. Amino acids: CASSITQGAPTEAFF.

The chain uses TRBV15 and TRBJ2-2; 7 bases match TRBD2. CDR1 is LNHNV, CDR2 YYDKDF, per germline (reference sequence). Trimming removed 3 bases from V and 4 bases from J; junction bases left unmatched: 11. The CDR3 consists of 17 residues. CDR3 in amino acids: CATSSVLVAGFTGELFF. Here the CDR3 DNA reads TGTGCCACCAGCAGCGTACTCGTAGCGGGCTTCACCGGGGAGCTGTTTTTT. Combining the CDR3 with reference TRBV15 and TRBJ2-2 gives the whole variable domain DAMVIQNPRYQVTQFGKPVTLSCSQTLNHNVMYWYQQKSSQAPKLLFHYYDKDFNNEADTPDNFQSRRPNTSFCFLDIRSPGLGDTAMYLCATSSVLVAGFTGELFFGEGSRLTVL.

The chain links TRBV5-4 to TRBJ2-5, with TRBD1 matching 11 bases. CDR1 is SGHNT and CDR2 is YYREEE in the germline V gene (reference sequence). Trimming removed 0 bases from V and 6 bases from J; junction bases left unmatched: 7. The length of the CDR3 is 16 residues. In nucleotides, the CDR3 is TGTGCCAGCAGCTTGGAACCGGGGACAGGGGGAAAGACCCAGTACTTC. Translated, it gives CASSLEPGTGGKTQYF. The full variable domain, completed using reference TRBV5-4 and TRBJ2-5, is ETGVTQSPTHLIKTRGQQVTLRCSSQSGHNTVSWYQQALGQGPQFIFQYYREEENGRGNFPPRFSGLQFPNYSSELNVNALELDDSALYLCASSLEPGTGGKTQYFGPGTRLLVL.

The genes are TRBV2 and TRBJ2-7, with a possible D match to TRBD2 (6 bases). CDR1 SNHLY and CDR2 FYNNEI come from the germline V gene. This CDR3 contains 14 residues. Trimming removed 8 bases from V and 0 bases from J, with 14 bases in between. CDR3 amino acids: CASPGGSDSYEQYF. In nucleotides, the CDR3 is TGTGCCAGCCCCGGGGGTTCAGACTCCTACGAGCAGTACTTC.

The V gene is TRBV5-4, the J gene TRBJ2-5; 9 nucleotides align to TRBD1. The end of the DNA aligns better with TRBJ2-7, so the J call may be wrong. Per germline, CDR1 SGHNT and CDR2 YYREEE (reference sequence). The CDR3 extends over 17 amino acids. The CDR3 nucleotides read TGTGCCAGCAGCTTGGGACAAGTCGGACAGGGGACCTACGAGCAGTACTTC. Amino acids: CASSLGQVGQGTYEQYF.

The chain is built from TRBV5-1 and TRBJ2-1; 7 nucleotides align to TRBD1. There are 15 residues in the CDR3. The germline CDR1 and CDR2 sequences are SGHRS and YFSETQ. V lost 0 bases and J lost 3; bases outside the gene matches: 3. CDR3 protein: CASSLARGIYNEQFF. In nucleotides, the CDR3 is TGCGCCAGCAGCTTGGCCAGGGGGATCTACAATGAGCAGTTCTTC.

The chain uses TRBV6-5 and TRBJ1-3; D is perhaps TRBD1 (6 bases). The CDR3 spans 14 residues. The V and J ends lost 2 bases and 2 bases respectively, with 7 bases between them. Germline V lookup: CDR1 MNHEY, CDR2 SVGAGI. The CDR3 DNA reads TGTGCCAGCAGTTACAAGGGGGCTGGAAACACCATATATTTT. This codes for CASSYKGAGNTIYF.

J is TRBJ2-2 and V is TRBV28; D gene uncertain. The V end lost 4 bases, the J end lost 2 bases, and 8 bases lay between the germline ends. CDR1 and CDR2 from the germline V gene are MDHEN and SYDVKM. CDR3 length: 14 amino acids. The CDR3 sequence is CASSYATNTGELFF. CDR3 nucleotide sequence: TGTGCCAGCAGTTACGCAACTAACACCGGGGAGCTGTTTTTT.

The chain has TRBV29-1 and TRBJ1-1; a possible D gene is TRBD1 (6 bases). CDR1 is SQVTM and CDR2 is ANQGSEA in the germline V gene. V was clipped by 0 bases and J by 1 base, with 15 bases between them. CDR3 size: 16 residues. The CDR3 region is CSVEDGGGYWNTEAFF. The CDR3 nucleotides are TGCAGCGTTGAAGATGGCGGGGGCTATTGGAACACTGAAGCTTTCTTT.

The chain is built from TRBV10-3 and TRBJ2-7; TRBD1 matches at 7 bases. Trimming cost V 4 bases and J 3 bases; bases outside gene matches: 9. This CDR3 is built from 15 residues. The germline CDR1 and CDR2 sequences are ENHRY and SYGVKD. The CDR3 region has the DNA TGTGCCATCAGTGGACCGGACAGGACAATCTACGAGCAGTACTTC. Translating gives CAISGPDRTIYEQYF.

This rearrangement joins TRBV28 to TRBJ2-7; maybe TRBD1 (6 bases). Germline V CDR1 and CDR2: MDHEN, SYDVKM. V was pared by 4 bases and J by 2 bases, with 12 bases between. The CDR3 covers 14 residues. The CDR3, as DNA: TGTGCCAGCAGTTGGACAGAGTTAACCTACGAGCAGTACTTC. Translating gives CASSWTELTYEQYF. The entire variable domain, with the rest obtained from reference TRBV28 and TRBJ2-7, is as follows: DVKVTQSSRYLVKRTGEKVFLECVQDMDHENMFWYRQDPGLGLRLIYFSYDVKMKEKGDIPEGYSVSREKKERFSLILESASTNQTSMYLCASSWTELTYEQYFGPGTRLTVT.

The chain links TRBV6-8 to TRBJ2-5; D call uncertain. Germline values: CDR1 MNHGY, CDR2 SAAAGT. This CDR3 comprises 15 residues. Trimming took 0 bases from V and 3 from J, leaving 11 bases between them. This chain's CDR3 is CASSYSEPSEETQYF. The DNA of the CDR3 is TGTGCCAGCAGTTACTCGGAGCCGAGTGAAGAGACCCAGTACTTC.

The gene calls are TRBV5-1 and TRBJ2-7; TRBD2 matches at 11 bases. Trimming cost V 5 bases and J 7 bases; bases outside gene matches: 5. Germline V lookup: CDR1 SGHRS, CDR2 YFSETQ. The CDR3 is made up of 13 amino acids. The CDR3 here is CASRTSGVGEQYF. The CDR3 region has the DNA TGCGCCAGCAGGACTAGCGGGGTAGGGGAGCAGTACTTC.

CDR3 protein: CASSSPLKSRVRETQYF. Here the CDR3 DNA reads TGTGCCAGCAGTTCCCCGCTAAAGTCCAGGGTCAGAGAGACCCAGTACTTC. The rearrangement joins TRBV28 to TRBJ2-5; D possibly corresponds to TRBD1 (5 bases). The V gene lost 4 bases and the J gene lost 4 bases, with 22 bases spanning the gap. Germline values: CDR1 MDHEN, CDR2 SYDVKM. The CDR3 extends over 17 amino acids. Looking up the rest from reference TRBV28 and TRBJ2-5 gives the full variable domain: DVKVTQSSRYLVKRTGEKVFLECVQDMDHENMFWYRQDPGLGLRLIYFSYDVKMKEKGDIPEGYSVSREKKERFSLILESASTNQTSMYLCASSSPLKSRVRETQYFGPGTRLLVL.

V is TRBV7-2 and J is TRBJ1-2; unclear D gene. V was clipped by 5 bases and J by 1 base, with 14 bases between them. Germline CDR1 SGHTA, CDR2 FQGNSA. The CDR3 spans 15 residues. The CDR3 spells CASSPGLTLNYGYTF. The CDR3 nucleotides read TGTGCCAGCAGCCCCGGACTCACTCTTAACTATGGCTACACCTTC.